These T cell receptor beta chains were read from a single sample in a study of blood T cell repertoires in COVID-19. Measured with immunoSEQ multiplex PCR; TCRdb has only the in-frame clones, and not every one. The data show about 180,000 clones, with over 75% seen just once and 6.5% held by the top ten. The sequenced sample consisted of peripheral blood. These receptors were taken from a man in his 70s with active or convalescent COVID-19. CDR3s include the opening cysteine and the closing phenylalanine or tryptophan. The D gene is left open where the match is weak. The size of a clone is reported for some rows only, either as once, few or many, or as a class for expanded clones.

>TRBD1|-|TRBV6-5|12|TRBJ1-2
CASSNQGAGYTF
TGTGCCAGCAGTAATCAGGGGGCGGGCTACACCTTC
>-|-|TRBV5-4|15|TRBJ2-5
CASSLATGVQETQYF
TGTGCCAGCAGCTTGGCCACGGGGGTCCAAGAGACCCAGTACTTC
>TRBD1|-|TRBV4-2|16|TRBJ1-2
CASSQLPETGPYGYTF
TGTGCCAGCAGCCAACTGCCAGAGACAGGGCCTTATGGCTACACCTTC
>-|many|TRBV12-3/TRBV12-4|13|TRBJ1-5
CASQRGAGQPQHF
TGTGCCAGCCAGCGGGGGGCAGGACAGCCCCAGCATTTT
>-|few|TRBV18|15|TRBJ1-1
CASSPQSGPHTEAFF
TGTGCCAGCTCACCTCAATCAGGGCCCCACACTGAAGCTTTCTTT
>-|-|TRBV5-1|15|TRBJ2-3
CASSLIPTSTDTQYF
TGCGCCAGCAGCTTAATTCCAACTAGCACAGATACGCAGTATTTT
>TRBD2|-|TRBV5-1|17|TRBJ2-5
CASSLDWTSGGAETQYF
TGCGCCAGCAGCTTGGATTGGACTAGCGGGGGGGCAGAGACCCAGTACTTC
>-|-|TRBV29-1|15|TRBJ1-1
CSVTGWAGPKTEAFF
TGCAGCGTTACAGGGTGGGCAGGGCCTAAAACTGAAGCTTTCTTT
>-|-|TRBV30|16|TRBJ1-5
CAWSSQRGKGNQPQHF
TGTGCCTGGAGTTCCCAAAGGGGGAAAGGCAATCAGCCCCAGCATTTT
>-|-|TRBV6-1|18|TRBJ1-6
CASSVYTGNPTFFSPLHF
TGTGCCAGCAGTGTATATACAGGGAACCCGACGTTTTTTTCACCCCTCCACTTT
>-|-|TRBV27|13|TRBJ1-2
CASSREHNYGYTF
TGTGCCAGCAGCAGGGAACACAACTATGGCTACACCTTC
>TRBD1|-|TRBV19|18|TRBJ1-5
CASSTTGTGVQSNQPQHF
TGTGCCAGTAGTACCACCGGGACAGGAGTCCAAAGCAATCAGCCCCAGCATTTT
>TRBD1|once|TRBV5-6|14|TRBJ2-7
CASSLGQGNYEQYF
TGTGCCAGCAGCTTGGGACAGGGGAACTACGAGCAGTACTTC
>-|-|TRBV2|16|TRBJ2-2
CASSEAGAANTGELFF
TGTGCCAGCAGTGAAGCAGGGGCAGCGAACACCGGGGAGCTGTTTTTT
>TRBD1|medium-sized|TRBV7-8|15|TRBJ1-4
CASSPNRGPSEKLFF
TGTGCCAGCAGCCCCAACAGGGGTCCTAGTGAAAAACTGTTTTTT
>TRBD1|few|TRBV11-2|15|TRBJ1-2
CASSLDWGQPYGYTF
TGTGCCAGCAGCTTAGATTGGGGACAGCCCTATGGCTACACCTTC
>-|-|TRBV10-1|13|TRBJ1-2
CASSLTLNYGYTF
TGCGCCAGCAGTTTGACACTCAACTATGGCTACACCTTC
>-|-|TRBV4-1|14|TRBJ1-1
CASRKSAGGTEAFF
TGCGCCAGCAGAAAATCTGCCGGGGGGACTGAAGCTTTCTTT
>-|-|TRBV7-6|14|TRBJ2-7
CASSLGPGNYEQYF
TGTGCCAGCAGCTTAGGCCCGGGAAACTACGAGCAGTACTTC
>-|-|TRBV5-4|13|TRBJ1-4
CASSWYSDEKLFF
TGTGCCAGCAGCTGGTACTCGGATGAAAAACTGTTTTTT
>-|few|TRBV3-1/TRBV3-2|14|TRBJ2-1
CASSRRGTYNEQFF
TGTGCCAGCAGCCGTAGGGGCACCTACAATGAGCAGTTCTTC
>-|once|TRBV10-1|15|TRBJ1-1
CASSESPRGNGEAFF
TGCGCCAGCAGTGAGTCTCCTCGAGGGAACGGTGAAGCTTTCTTT
>-|-|TRBV7-9|12|TRBJ1-2
CASSQAGVGYTF
TGTGCCAGCAGCCAAGCAGGGGTTGGCTACACCTTC
>TRBD2|-|TRBV5-5|16|TRBJ2-3
CASSRGDSGAPDTQYF
TGTGCCAGCAGCCGTGGGGATAGCGGGGCCCCAGATACGCAGTATTTT
>-|-|TRBV6-1|16|TRBJ1-1
CASSARGPSLNTEAFF
TGTGCCAGCAGTGCCAGGGGACCCAGCCTAAACACTGAAGCTTTCTTT
>TRBD1|-|TRBV5-1|16|TRBJ2-3
CASSFLKDRGADTQYF
TGCGCCAGCAGCTTTCTTAAGGACAGGGGTGCAGATACGCAGTATTTT
>-|-|TRBV3-1/TRBV3-2|14|TRBJ1-1
CASSRLRGGTEAFF
TGTGCCAGCAGCCGCCTCCGGGGGGGAACTGAAGCTTTCTTT
>TRBD2|-|TRBV2|17|TRBJ2-7
CASRGLAGGGNSYEQYF
TGTGCCAGCAGGGGACTAGCGGGGGGCGGTAACTCCTACGAGCAGTACTTC
>TRBD1|-|TRBV19|16|TRBJ2-7
CASSIGEGQGQYEQYF
TGTGCCAGTAGTATCGGGGAGGGACAGGGGCAGTACGAGCAGTACTTC
>TRBD2|-|TRBV5-1|16|TRBJ2-7
CASSGQIAGESYEQYF
TGCGCCAGCAGCGGACAAATAGCGGGAGAGAGCTACGAGCAGTACTTC
>-|-|TRBV2|14|TRBJ2-3
CASRDGGSTDTQYF
TGTGCCAGCAGGGATGGCGGGAGCACAGATACGCAGTATTTT
>TRBD1|-|TRBV18|16|TRBJ2-3
CASSLLTYRGVDTQYF
TGTGCCAGCTCGCTCCTTACCTACAGGGGAGTGGATACGCAGTATTTT
>TRBD2|once|TRBV2|14|TRBJ2-3
CASSEGLAEGRQYF
TGTGCCAGCAGTGAAGGACTAGCGGAAGGAAGGCAGTATTTT
>TRBD1|-|TRBV12-3/TRBV12-4|13|TRBJ2-3
CASRLQGADTQYF
TGTGCCAGCAGACTCCAGGGGGCGGATACGCAGTATTTT
>-|-|TRBV15|16|TRBJ1-4
CATSRDQGLANEKLFF
TGTGCCACCAGCAGAGATCAGGGGTTGGCTAATGAAAAACTGTTTTTT
>TRBD2|-|TRBV7-8|17|TRBJ2-3
CASSLAAPSGLGDTQYF
TGTGCCAGCAGCTTAGCAGCGCCTAGCGGACTGGGAGATACGCAGTATTTT
>TRBD1|-|TRBV4-2|16|TRBJ2-6
CASSQGDRAGANVLTF
TGTGCCAGCAGCCAAGGGGACAGGGCTGGGGCCAACGTCCTGACTTTC
>TRBD2|-|TRBV10-2|14|TRBJ2-3
CASKTSGGSDTQYF
TGCGCCAGCAAGACTAGCGGGGGGTCTGATACGCAGTATTTT
>TRBD1|-|TRBV7-3|17|TRBJ1-4
CASSLNGQGSPNEKLFF
TGTGCCAGCAGCTTAAACGGACAGGGCTCTCCTAATGAAAAACTGTTTTTT
>-|-|TRBV11-2|18|TRBJ2-5
CASSLELGSAGGGETQYF
TGTGCCAGCAGCTTAGAGTTAGGATCTGCCGGTGGAGGAGAGACCCAGTACTTC
>TRBD1|-|TRBV4-1|15|TRBJ1-6
CASSQDDRGTSPLHF
TGCGCCAGCAGCCAAGATGACAGGGGAACTTCACCCCTCCACTTT